One and the same sample provided the 7 T cell receptor beta chains below, sequenced in a study of cytomegalovirus exposure and HLA in healthy donors. Data came from immunoSEQ multiplex PCR; TCRdb stores just in-frame clones and leaves some out. The data hold around 300,000 clones, with around 90% observed a single time. Specimen: PBMCs. These receptors originate from a woman younger than 45 in good health and CMV-seropositive.

This clone was counted once. The chain uses TRBV5-6 and TRBJ1-2; no clear D gene. Germline CDR1 and CDR2: SGHDT and YYEEEE. The V gene lost 0 bases and the J gene lost 3 bases, with 6 bases spanning the gap. This CDR3 has 13 residues. CDR3 coding DNA: TGTGCCAGCAGCTTGGGCGGCTACTATGGCTACACCTTC. Residues: CASSLGGYYGYTF.

This clone turned up a few times. The rearrangement uses TRBV27 and TRBJ1-2, with TRBD1 identical over 9 bases. CDR3 length equals 13 residues. CDR1 MNHEY and CDR2 SMNVEV come from the germline V gene (reference sequence). Trimming removed 5 bases from V and 8 bases from J; junction bases left unmatched: 6. The CDR3 region has the DNA TGTGCCAGCAGTCCCCTACAGGGGGCGGGCTACACCTTC. Protein: CASSPLQGAGYTF.

The chain is built from TRBV30 and TRBJ2-1; D remains ambiguous. Deletions cut 4 bases from V and 12 bases from J, with 13 bases between. Per germline, CDR1 GTSNPN and CDR2 SVGIG (reference sequence). The CDR3 covers 11 residues. Written as DNA, the CDR3 is TGTGCCTGGACCCACCTAGACGCGCAGTTCTTC. Its protein is CAWTHLDAQFF.

This chain joins TRBV4-1 and TRBJ1-3; a weak D match, TRBD1 (6 bases). Between the trimmed V and J ends, which lost 1 base and 1 base, there was a span of 14 bases. From germline, CDR1 is MGHRA and CDR2 YSYEKL. The CDR3 has 17 amino acids. CDR3 in DNA: TGCGCCAGCAGCCAAGGCCGGGGGCGCAAGTCTGGAAACACCATATATTTT. It specifies CASSQGRGRKSGNTIYF.

This clone showed up just a few times. The rearrangement links TRBV18 to TRBJ1-2; D uncertain. Trimming shortened V by 6 bases and J by 2 bases, and 10 bases separated the two germline ends. Germline V gives CDR1 KGHSH, CDR2 LQKENI. The CDR3 consists of 13 residues. DNA for the CDR3: TGTGCCAGCTCCCCTGGGCAGAACTATGGCTACACCTTC. Residues: CASSPGQNYGYTF.

The V and J genes are TRBV29-1 and TRBJ1-3; D unclear. V lost 3 bases and J lost 2, with 8 bases in between. CDR3 size: 13 residues. The germline gives CDR1 SQVTM, CDR2 ANQGSEA. CDR3 loop: CSVEWRTGNTIYF. The CDR3 DNA reads TGCAGCGTTGAGTGGCGGACTGGAAACACCATATATTTT.

This chain links TRBV2 with TRBJ1-3, with 8 positions matching TRBD1. CDR1 and CDR2 (germline): SNHLY, FYNNEI. The length of the CDR3 is 16 residues. J was trimmed by 7 bases and V by 7 bases; bases with no gene match: 15. This chain's CDR3 is CASIGTGRVGRNTIYF. CDR3 nucleotides: TGTGCCAGCATCGGGACAGGTAGAGTCGGCAGGAACACCATATATTTT.